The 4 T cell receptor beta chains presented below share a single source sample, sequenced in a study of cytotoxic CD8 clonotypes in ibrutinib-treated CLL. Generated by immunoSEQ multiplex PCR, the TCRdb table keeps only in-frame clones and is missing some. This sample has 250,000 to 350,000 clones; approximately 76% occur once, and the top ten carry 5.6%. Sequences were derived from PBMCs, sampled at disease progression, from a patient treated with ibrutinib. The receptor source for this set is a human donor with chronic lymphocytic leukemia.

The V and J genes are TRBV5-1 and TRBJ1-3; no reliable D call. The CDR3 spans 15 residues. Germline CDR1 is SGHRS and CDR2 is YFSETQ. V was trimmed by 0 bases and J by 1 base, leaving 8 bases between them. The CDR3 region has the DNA TGCGCCAGCAGCTTGGTAGCGGAATCTGGAAACACCATATATTTT. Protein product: CASSLVAESGNTIYF. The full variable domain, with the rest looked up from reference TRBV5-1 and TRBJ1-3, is KAGVTQTPRYLIKTRGQQVTLSCSPISGHRSVSWYQQTPGQGLQFLFEYFSETQRNKGNFPGRFSGRQFSNSRSEMNVSTLELGDSALYLCASSLVAESGNTIYFGEGSWLTVV.

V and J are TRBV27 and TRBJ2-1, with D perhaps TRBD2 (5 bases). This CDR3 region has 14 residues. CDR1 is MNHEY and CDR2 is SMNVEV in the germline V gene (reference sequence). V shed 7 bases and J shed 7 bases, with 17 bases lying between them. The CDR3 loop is CASTPLARGNEQFF. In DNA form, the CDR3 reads TGTGCCAGCACCCCTCTTGCCCGAGGGAATGAGCAGTTCTTC.

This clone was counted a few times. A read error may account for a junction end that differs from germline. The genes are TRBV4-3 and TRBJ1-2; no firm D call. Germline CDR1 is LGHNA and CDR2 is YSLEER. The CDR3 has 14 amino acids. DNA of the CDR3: TGCGCCAGCACCCAAAATCGTCGACTCTATGGCTACACCTTC. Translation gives CASTQNRRLYGYTF.

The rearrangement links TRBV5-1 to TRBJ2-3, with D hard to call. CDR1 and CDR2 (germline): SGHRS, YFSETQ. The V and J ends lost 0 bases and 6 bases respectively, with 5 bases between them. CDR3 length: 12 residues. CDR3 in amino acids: CASSLVGDTQYF. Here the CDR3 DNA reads TGCGCCAGCAGCTTGGTTGGGGATACGCAGTATTTT.